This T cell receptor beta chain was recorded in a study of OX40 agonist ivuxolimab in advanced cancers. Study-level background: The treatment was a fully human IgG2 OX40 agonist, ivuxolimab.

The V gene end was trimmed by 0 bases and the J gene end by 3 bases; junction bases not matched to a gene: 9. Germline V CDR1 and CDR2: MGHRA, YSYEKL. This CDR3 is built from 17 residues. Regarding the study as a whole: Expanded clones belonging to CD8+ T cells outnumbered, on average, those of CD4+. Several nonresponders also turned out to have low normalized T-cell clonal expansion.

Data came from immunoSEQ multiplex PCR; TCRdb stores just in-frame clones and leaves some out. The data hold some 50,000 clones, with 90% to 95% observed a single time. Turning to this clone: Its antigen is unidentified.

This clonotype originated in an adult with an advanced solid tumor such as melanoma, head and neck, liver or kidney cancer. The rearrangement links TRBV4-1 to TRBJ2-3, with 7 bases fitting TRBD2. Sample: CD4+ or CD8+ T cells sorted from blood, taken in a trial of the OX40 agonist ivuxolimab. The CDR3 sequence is CASSQEARGRPTDTQYF. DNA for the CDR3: TGCGCCAGCAGCCAAGAAGCCCGCGGGAGACCGACAGATACGCAGTATTTT.